The clone carrying this T cell receptor (beta chain) was observed a few times. Antigen unknown. Combining iRepertoire HTBI primers with Arm-PCR of CDR3 regions, the authors built TCR beta libraries. TCRdb reprocessed the multiplex PCR reads via MiXCR and lists one record per CDR3 protein. The sample holds roughly 610,000 distinct CDR3 sequences, 15% to 20% seen once. This specimen comes from a study of regulatory T cells in long-lasting Graves disease. Regarding the study as a whole: Persistent-disease Graves' patients showed less TCR diversity than new cases.

Germline assignment: CDR1 SGDLS and CDR2 YYNGEE. This CDR3 spans 13 amino acids. V lost 4 bases, J lost 5 bases, and 11 bases lay in between. As for time point: newly diagnosed GD, antithyroid drugs for less than 3 months. The TCR library used RNA extracted from PBMCs. The same specimen was also included in a second study, on T cells in Graves' hyperthyroidism and ophthalmopathy.

The sequences come from peripheral blood mononuclear cells (PBMCs), collected at new diagnosis, from a patient treated with antithyroid drugs. This sequence originates from a woman younger than 45 with Graves disease. This chain joins TRBV9 and TRBJ2-3; no reliable D call. DNA of the CDR3: TGTGCCAGCAGCACAGCAGACCGAGATACGCAGTATTTT. Its protein is CASSTADRDTQYF.